This T cell receptor (beta chain) was sequenced for a study of vaccination effects on CD4 cells after COVID-19. Following culture for about ten days, CD4+ T cells were isolated. The vaccine given was either BNT162b2 or mRNA-1273, in two doses. Among the vaccine recipients, none had a prior SARS-CoV-2 infection, and nucleocapsid antibodies were negative. On days 3 and 7, fresh IL-2 medium replaced half the medium. The ends were cut back, 6 bases at V and 3 bases at J, with 10 bases in the middle. CDR1 and CDR2 from the germline V gene are SQVTM and ANQGSEA. The CDR3 runs to 12 residues. The data were produced by immunoSEQ multiplex PCR, yet TCRdb's version contains in-frame clones alone and is incomplete. Of about 39,000 clones listed, about 70% are singletons. Regarding this clone: Its specificity is not known.

The gene calls are TRBV29-1 and TRBJ2-3; D call uncertain. The source is a human donor who received a COVID-19 vaccine. The starting material was CD4+ T cells from PBMCs cultured without peptide, obtained after COVID-19 vaccination. CDR3 sequence reads: CSVNEATDTQYF. CDR3 nucleotides: TGCAGCGTAAATGAGGCGACAGATACGCAGTATTTT.